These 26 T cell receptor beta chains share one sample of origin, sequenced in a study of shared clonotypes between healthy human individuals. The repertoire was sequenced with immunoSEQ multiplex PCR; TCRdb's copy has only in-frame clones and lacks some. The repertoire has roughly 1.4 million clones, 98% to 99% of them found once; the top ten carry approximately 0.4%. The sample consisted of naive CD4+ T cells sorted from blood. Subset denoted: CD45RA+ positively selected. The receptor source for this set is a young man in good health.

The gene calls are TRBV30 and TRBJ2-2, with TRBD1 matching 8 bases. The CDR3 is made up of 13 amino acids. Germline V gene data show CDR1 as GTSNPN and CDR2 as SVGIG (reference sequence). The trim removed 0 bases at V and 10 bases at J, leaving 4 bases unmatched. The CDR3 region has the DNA TGTGCCTGGAGTGTACAGGGGGGCGAGGAGCTGTTTTTT. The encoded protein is CAWSVQGGEELFF.

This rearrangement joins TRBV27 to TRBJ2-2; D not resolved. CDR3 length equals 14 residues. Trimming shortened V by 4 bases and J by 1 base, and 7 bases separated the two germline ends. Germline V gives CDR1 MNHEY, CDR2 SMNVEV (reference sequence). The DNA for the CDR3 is TGTGCCAGCAGTTATAAGGAGAACACCGGGGAGCTGTTTTTT. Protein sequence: CASSYKENTGELFF.

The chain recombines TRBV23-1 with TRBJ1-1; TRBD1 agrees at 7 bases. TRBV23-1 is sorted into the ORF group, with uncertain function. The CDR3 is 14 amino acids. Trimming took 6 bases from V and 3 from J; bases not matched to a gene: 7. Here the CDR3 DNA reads TGCGCCAGCAGCCAACAGGGGATCGACACTGAAGCTTTCTTT. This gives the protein CASSQQGIDTEAFF.

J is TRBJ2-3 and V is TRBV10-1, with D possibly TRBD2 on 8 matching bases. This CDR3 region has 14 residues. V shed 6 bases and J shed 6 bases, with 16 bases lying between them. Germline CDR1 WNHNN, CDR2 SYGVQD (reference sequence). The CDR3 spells CASSGRGRLDTQYF. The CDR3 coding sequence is TGCGCCAGCAGCGGGAGGGGGCGCTTGGATACGCAGTATTTT.

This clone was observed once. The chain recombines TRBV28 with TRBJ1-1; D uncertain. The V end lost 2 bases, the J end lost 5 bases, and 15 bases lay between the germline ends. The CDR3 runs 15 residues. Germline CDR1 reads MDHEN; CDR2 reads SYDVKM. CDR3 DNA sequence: TGTGCCAGCAGTTTAAGGGAGATGGGTCGGACTGAAGCTTTCTTT. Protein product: CASSLREMGRTEAFF. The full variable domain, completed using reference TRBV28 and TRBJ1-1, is DVKVTQSSRYLVKRTGEKVFLECVQDMDHENMFWYRQDPGLGLRLIYFSYDVKMKEKGDIPEGYSVSREKKERFSLILESASTNQTSMYLCASSLREMGRTEAFFGQGTRLTVV.

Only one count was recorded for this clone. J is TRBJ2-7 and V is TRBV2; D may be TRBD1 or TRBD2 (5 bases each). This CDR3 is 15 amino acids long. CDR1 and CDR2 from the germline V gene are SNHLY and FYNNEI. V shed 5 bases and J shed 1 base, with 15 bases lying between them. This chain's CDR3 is CASSSTGTHSYEQYF. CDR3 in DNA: TGTGCCAGCAGTTCAACCGGGACCCATTCCTACGAGCAGTACTTC.

DNA of the CDR3: TGTGCCAGTAGTCGGACTAGCGGGCTCACAGATACGCAGTATTTT. Amino acids: CASSRTSGLTDTQYF. V usage is TRBV19 and J usage is TRBJ2-3, with 11 nucleotides matching TRBD2. The CDR3 runs to 15 residues. V was pared by 5 bases and J by 2 bases, with 3 bases of the junction left unmatched. CDR1 and CDR2 (germline): LNHDA, SQIVND (reference sequence). Full variable domain (missing parts from reference TRBV19 and TRBJ2-3): DGGITQSPKYLFRKEGQNVTLSCEQNLNHDAMYWYRQDPGQGLRLIYYSQIVNDFQKGDIAEGYSVSREKKESFPLTVTSAQKNPTAFYLCASSRTSGLTDTQYFGPGTRLTVL.

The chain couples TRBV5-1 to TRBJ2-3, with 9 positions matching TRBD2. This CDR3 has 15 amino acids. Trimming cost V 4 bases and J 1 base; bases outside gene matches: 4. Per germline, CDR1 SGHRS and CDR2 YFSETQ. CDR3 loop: CASSTSSGGTDTQYF. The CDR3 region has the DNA TGCGCCAGCAGCACCTCTAGCGGGGGCACAGATACGCAGTATTTT.

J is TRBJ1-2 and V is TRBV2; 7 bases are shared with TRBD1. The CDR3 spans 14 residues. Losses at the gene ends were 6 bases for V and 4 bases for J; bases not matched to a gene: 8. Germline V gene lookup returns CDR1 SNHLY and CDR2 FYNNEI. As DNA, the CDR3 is TGTGCCAGCAGCCTACAATCAGGGGGCTATGGCTACACCTTC. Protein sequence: CASSLQSGGYGYTF.

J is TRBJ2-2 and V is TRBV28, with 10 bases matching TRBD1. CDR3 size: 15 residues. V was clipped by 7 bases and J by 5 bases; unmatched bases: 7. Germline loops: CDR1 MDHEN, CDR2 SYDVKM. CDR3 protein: CASIAAGQGTGELFF. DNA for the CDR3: TGTGCCAGCATCGCCGCGGGACAGGGGACCGGGGAGCTGTTTTTT. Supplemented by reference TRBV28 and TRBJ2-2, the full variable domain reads DVKVTQSSRYLVKRTGEKVFLECVQDMDHENMFWYRQDPGLGLRLIYFSYDVKMKEKGDIPEGYSVSREKKERFSLILESASTNQTSMYLCASIAAGQGTGELFFGEGSRLTVL.

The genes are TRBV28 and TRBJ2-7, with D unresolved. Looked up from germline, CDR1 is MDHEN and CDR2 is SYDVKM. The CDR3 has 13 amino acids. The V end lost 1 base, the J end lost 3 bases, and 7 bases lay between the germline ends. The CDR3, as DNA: TGTGCCAGCAGTTTATTAGGCTTCTACGAGCAGTACTTC. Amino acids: CASSLLGFYEQYF.

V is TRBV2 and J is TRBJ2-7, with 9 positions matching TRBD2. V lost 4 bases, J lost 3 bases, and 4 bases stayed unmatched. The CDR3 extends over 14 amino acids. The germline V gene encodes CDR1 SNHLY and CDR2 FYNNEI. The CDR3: CASSGAGGSYEQYF. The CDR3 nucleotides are TGTGCCAGCAGTGGGGCGGGAGGGAGCTACGAGCAGTACTTC.

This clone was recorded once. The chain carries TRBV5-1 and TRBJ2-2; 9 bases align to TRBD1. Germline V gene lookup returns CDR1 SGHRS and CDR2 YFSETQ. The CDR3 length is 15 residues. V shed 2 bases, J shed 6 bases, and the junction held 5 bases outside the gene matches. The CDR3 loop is CASSLPGQGPGELFF. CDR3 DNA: TGCGCCAGCAGCTTACCGGGACAGGGACCCGGGGAGCTGTTTTTT. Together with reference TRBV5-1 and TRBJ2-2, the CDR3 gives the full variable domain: KAGVTQTPRYLIKTRGQQVTLSCSPISGHRSVSWYQQTPGQGLQFLFEYFSETQRNKGNFPGRFSGRQFSNSRSEMNVSTLELGDSALYLCASSLPGQGPGELFFGEGSRLTVL.

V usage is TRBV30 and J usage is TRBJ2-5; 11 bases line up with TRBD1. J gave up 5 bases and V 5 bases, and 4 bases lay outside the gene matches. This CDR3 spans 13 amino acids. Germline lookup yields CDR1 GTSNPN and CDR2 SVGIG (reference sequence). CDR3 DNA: TGTGCCTGGGGGACAGGGGGTTTGGAGACCCAGTACTTC. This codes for CAWGTGGLETQYF. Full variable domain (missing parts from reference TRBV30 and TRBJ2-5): SQTIHQWPATLVQPVGSPLSLECTVEGTSNPNLYWYRQAAGRGLQLLFYSVGIGQISSEVPQNLSASRPQDRQFILSSKKLLLSDSGFYLCAWGTGGLETQYFGPGTRLLVL.

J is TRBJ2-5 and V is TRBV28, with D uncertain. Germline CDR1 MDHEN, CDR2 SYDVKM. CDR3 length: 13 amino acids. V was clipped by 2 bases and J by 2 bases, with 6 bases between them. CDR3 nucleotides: TGTGCCAGCAGTTTACATAGACAAGAGACCCAGTACTTC. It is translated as CASSLHRQETQYF.

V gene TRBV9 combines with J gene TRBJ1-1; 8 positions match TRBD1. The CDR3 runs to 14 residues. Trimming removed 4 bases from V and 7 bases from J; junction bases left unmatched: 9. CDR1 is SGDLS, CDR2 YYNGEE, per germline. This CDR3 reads CASSQKDRASEAFF. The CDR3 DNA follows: TGTGCCAGCAGCCAAAAGGACAGGGCAAGTGAAGCTTTCTTT.

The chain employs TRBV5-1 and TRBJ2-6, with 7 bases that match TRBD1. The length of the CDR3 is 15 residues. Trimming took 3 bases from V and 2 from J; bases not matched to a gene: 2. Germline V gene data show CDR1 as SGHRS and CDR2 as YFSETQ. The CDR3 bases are TGCGCCAGCAGCTCAGGGACAGCTGGGGCCAACGTCCTGACTTTC. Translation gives CASSSGTAGANVLTF.

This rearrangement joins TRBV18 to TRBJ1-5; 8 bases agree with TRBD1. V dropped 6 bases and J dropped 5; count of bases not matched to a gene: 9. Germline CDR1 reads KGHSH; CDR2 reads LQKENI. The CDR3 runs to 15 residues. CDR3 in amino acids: CASSPTGAGDQPQHF. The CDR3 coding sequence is TGTGCCAGCTCCCCGACAGGGGCAGGGGATCAGCCCCAGCATTTT.

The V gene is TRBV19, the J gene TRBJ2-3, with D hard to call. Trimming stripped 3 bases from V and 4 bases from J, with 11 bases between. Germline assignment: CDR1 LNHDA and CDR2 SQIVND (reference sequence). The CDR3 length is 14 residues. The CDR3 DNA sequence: TGTGCCAGTAGTATCCGAACCCGCGCAGATACGCAGTATTTT. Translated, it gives CASSIRTRADTQYF.

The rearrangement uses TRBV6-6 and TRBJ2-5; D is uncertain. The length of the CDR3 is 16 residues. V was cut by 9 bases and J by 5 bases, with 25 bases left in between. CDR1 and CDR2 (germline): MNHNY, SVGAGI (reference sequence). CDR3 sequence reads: CASNPHSLRFVETQYF. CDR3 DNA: TGTGCCAGTAATCCGCATTCGTTGCGCTTCGTGGAGACCCAGTACTTC.

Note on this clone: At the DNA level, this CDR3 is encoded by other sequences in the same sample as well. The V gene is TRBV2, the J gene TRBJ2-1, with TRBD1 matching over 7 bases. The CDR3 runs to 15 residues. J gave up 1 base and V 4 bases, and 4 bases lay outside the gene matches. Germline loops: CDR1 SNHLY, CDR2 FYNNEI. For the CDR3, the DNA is TGTGCCAGCAGTGCCGGGACAGCTTCCTACAATGAGCAGTTCTTC. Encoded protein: CASSAGTASYNEQFF.

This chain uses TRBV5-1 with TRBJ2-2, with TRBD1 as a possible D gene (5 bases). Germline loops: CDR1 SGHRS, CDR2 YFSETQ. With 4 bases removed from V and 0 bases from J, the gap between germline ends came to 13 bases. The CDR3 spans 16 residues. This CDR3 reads CASSPSTAANTGELFF. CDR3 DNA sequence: TGCGCCAGCAGCCCGTCGACAGCTGCGAACACCGGGGAGCTGTTTTTT. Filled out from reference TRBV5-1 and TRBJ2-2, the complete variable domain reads KAGVTQTPRYLIKTRGQQVTLSCSPISGHRSVSWYQQTPGQGLQFLFEYFSETQRNKGNFPGRFSGRQFSNSRSEMNVSTLELGDSALYLCASSPSTAANTGELFFGEGSRLTVL.

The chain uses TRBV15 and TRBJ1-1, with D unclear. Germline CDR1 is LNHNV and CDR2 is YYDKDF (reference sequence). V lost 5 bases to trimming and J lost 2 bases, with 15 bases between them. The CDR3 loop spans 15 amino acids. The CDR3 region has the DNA TGTGCCACCAGCGGTCCCTTCCAGACCAACACTGAAGCTTTCTTT. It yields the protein CATSGPFQTNTEAFF. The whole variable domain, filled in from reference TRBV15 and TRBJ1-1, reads DAMVIQNPRYQVTQFGKPVTLSCSQTLNHNVMYWYQQKSSQAPKLLFHYYDKDFNNEADTPDNFQSRRPNTSFCFLDIRSPGLGDTAMYLCATSGPFQTNTEAFFGQGTRLTVV.

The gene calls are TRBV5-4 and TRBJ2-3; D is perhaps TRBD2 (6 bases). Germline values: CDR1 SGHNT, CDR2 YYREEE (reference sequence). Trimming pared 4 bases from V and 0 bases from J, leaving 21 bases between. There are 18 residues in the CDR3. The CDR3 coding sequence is TGTGCCAGCAGCCGGGAGATTAGCCTTCGAACTAGCACAGATACGCAGTATTTT. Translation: CASSREISLRTSTDTQYF. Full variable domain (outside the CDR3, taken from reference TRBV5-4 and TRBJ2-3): ETGVTQSPTHLIKTRGQQVTLRCSSQSGHNTVSWYQQALGQGPQFIFQYYREEENGRGNFPPRFSGLQFPNYSSELNVNALELDDSALYLCASSREISLRTSTDTQYFGPGTRLTVL.

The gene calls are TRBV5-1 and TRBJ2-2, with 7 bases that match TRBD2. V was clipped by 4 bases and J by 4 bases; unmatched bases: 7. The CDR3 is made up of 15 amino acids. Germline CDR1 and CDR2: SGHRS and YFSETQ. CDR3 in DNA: TGCGCCAGCAGCCCCGTCGGGACTACCACCGGGGAGCTGTTTTTT. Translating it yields CASSPVGTTTGELFF.

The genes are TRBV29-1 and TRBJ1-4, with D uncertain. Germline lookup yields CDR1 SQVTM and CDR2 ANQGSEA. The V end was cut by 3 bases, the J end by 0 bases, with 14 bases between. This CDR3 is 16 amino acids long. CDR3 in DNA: TGCAGCGTTGAGGGCGACACATCAGCAACTAATGAAAAACTGTTTTTT. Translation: CSVEGDTSATNEKLFF.